The source of this T cell receptor (beta chain) is a study of blood T cell repertoires in COVID-19. Participant-given clinical history determined each cohort assignment. V lost 2 bases and J 4 bases, leaving 8 bases between the germline ends. The CDR3 extends over 13 amino acids. From germline, CDR1 is SGHRS and CDR2 YFSETQ. In the original workflow: From reference gene primer amplification, estimates of nucleated cell counts were derived. Produced via immunoSEQ multiplex PCR; TCRdb's table is partial and in-frame only. V and J calls and clone size come straight from that table; D and trimming were deduced from the DNA. The data contain approximately 220,000 clones, nearly 90% of them seen just once; the ten biggest clones take up approximately 16%.

This rearrangement joins TRBV5-1 to TRBJ2-3; D is undetermined. The TCR sequence derives from a man under 40 who had been exposed to COVID-19. What was sequenced was PBMCs or T cells enriched from blood (not recorded which). DNA of the CDR3: TGCGCCAGCAGCTTTGGAGCTTCAGATACGCAGTATTTT. Amino acid sequence: CASSFGASDTQYF. Full variable domain (remainder filled in from reference TRBV5-1 and TRBJ2-3): KAGVTQTPRYLIKTRGQQVTLSCSPISGHRSVSWYQQTPGQGLQFLFEYFSETQRNKGNFPGRFSGRQFSNSRSEMNVSTLELGDSALYLCASSFGASDTQYFGPGTRLTVL.